These 21 T cell receptor beta chains share one sample of origin, sequenced in a study of T cells after yellow fever vaccination. TCRdb redid the calling of the 5' RACE reads with MiXCR, one entry per CDR3 protein. The sample contains almost 30,000 distinct CDR3 sequences, under 6% of which appear only once. The sample here was CD8+ T cells sorted from PBMCs, taken 10 days after the yellow fever booster vaccination. These receptors came from a young man who received the YFV17D yellow fever vaccine.

This clonotype was found many times. This chain uses TRBV19 with TRBJ1-1; D perhaps matches TRBD1 (6 bases). The CDR3 covers 15 residues. V gave up 7 bases and J gave up 1 base, with 16 bases separating them. In germline, CDR1 is LNHDA, CDR2 SQIVND (reference sequence). CDR3 sequence: CASTPPMGQNTEAFF. As DNA, the CDR3 is TGTGCCAGTACCCCCCCTATGGGACAGAACACTGAAGCTTTCTTT.

The table lists this clonotype with many counts. The V and J genes are TRBV7-9 and TRBJ2-1, with TRBD2 as a possible D gene (6 bases). Trimming left V 5 bases short and J 6 bases short, with 14 bases between. The CDR3 totals 14 residues. The germline V gene encodes CDR1 SEHNR and CDR2 FQNEAQ (reference sequence). The CDR3 DNA follows: TGTGCCAGCAGCACGGGACTGGGCGTCAATGAGCAGTTCTTC. Protein: CASSTGLGVNEQFF.

This clonotype showed up just a few times. CDR3: CASSTYSHEQFF. CDR3 nucleotides: TGTGCCAGTAGCACCTATAGCCATGAGCAGTTCTTC. The V and J genes are TRBV19 and TRBJ2-1; D remains unclear. Germline CDR1 is LNHDA and CDR2 is SQIVND (reference sequence). There are 12 residues in the CDR3. The V and J ends lost 6 bases and 8 bases respectively, with 11 bases between them.

This clonotype was observed at least ten times. The rearrangement links TRBV6-5 to TRBJ2-1; the D gene is possibly TRBD2 (6 bases). CDR1 and CDR2 from the germline V gene are MNHEY and SVGAGI. The CDR3 has 12 residues. The V and J ends lost 8 bases and 9 bases respectively, with 14 bases between them. The CDR3 coding sequence is TGTGCCAGCGGATATAGCGGCGGTGAGCAGTTCTTC. Protein sequence: CASGYSGGEQFF.

In this sample, this clonotype turned up many times. The chain carries TRBV12-3 or TRBV12-4 and TRBJ2-1, with 7 bases aligning to TRBD2. J was trimmed by 7 bases and V by 7 bases; bases with no gene match: 10. CDR3 length: 14 residues. The CDR3 coding sequence is TGTGCCAGCACCAGCGGGGATTTTCCGAATGAGCAGTTCTTC. It yields the protein CASTSGDFPNEQFF.

This clonotype was detected ten times or more. This chain joins TRBV6-5 and TRBJ2-5; 11 nucleotides line up with TRBD2. This CDR3 spans 15 amino acids. J lost 4 bases, V lost 0 bases, and 1 base had no gene match. Germline CDR1 and CDR2: MNHEY and SVGAGI. The CDR3 DNA reads as TGTGCCAGCAGTTACTCGACTAGCGGGGCAGAGACCCAGTACTTC. Its protein is CASSYSTSGAETQYF.

This clonotype was counted at least ten times. V usage is TRBV6-5 and J usage is TRBJ2-2; 8 bases agree with TRBD1. This CDR3 has 15 amino acids. J gave up 5 bases and V 6 bases, and 8 bases lay outside the gene matches. From germline, CDR1 is MNHEY and CDR2 SVGAGI. The CDR3 DNA reads as TGTGCCAGCAGCCCCTACAGGGGGTCGACCGGGGAGCTGTTTTTT. Translating gives CASSPYRGSTGELFF.

Comment on this clonotype: A much larger clone sits a single nucleotide away, making a read error possible. The chain couples TRBV19 to TRBJ2-2; D may correspond to TRBD1 or TRBD2 (6 bases each). This CDR3 is 17 amino acids long. In germline, CDR1 is LNHDA, CDR2 SQIVND (reference sequence). CDR3 protein: CATSPSLGGPSTGELFF. CDR3 bases: TGTGCCACTAGTCCGTCCCTCGGGGGCCCGAGCACCGGGGAGCTGTTTTTT. Full variable domain (outside the CDR3, taken from reference TRBV19 and TRBJ2-2): DGGITQSPKYLFRKEGQNVTLSCEQNLNHDAMYWYRQDPGQGLRLIYYSQIVNDFQKGDIAEGYSVSREKKESFPLTVTSAQKNPTAFYLCATSPSLGGPSTGELFFGEGSRLTVL.

There are a few counts of this clonotype. The V gene is TRBV29-1, the J gene TRBJ2-1, with D possibly being TRBD2 (6 bases). Trimming took 1 base from V and 3 from J, leaving 10 bases between them. In germline, CDR1 is SQVTM, CDR2 ANQGSEA. The CDR3 contains 14 residues. CDR3 amino acids: CSVEVQGGYNEQFF. Here the CDR3 DNA reads TGCAGCGTTGAAGTTCAGGGAGGCTACAATGAGCAGTTCTTC.

This clonotype was picked up many times. The rearrangement uses TRBV7-6 and TRBJ2-5, with D perhaps being TRBD1 or TRBD2 (6 bases each). The CDR3 consists of 15 residues. The V end was cut by 5 bases, the J end by 4 bases, with 17 bases between. Per the germline V gene, CDR1 is SGHVS and CDR2 is FNYEAQ. The CDR3 region is CASSPGGGPGETQYF. The CDR3 DNA reads TGTGCCAGCAGCCCCGGTGGGGGGCCAGGAGAGACCCAGTACTTC.

This clonotype was recorded many times. The J gene is TRBJ1-6, the V gene TRBV12-3 or TRBV12-4, with D possibly being TRBD1 (5 bases). Trimming removed 5 bases at V and 5 bases at J, with 13 bases between. This CDR3 has 15 residues. The chain's CDR3 is CASSTGTADNSPLHF. CDR3 bases: TGTGCCAGCAGTACCGGGACTGCCGATAATTCACCCCTCCACTTT.

This clonotype has a count of ten or more. The chain couples TRBV4-3 to TRBJ2-3; D is ambiguous. Trimming removed 0 bases at V and 2 bases at J, with 12 bases between. Germline CDR1 LGHNA, CDR2 YSLEER. The CDR3 consists of 16 residues. CDR3 residues: CASSQDAGFHTDTQYF. CDR3 bases: TGCGCCAGCAGCCAAGACGCAGGTTTTCACACAGATACGCAGTATTTT.

This clonotype appeared many times. This rearrangement joins TRBV7-2 to TRBJ2-1; 11 bases fit TRBD2. Losses at the gene ends were 4 bases for V and 0 bases for J; bases not matched to a gene: 2. This CDR3 has 16 amino acids. Germline V gene sequence: CDR1 SGHTA, CDR2 FQGNSA. The CDR3 protein is CASSYGLAGSYNEQFF. The CDR3 DNA reads TGTGCCAGCAGCTACGGACTAGCGGGCTCCTACAATGAGCAGTTCTTC.

This clonotype has ten or more counts. This chain joins TRBV19 and TRBJ2-5; 7 bases line up with TRBD1. The ends lost 7 bases at V and 0 bases at J; junction bases unmatched: 8. The CDR3 is 15 residues long. In germline, CDR1 is LNHDA, CDR2 SQIVND (reference sequence). CDR3 sequence (DNA): TGTGCCAGTACCCCCGGGGACAGTTACCAAGAGACCCAGTACTTC. Translation gives CASTPGDSYQETQYF.

The sample holds many counts of this clonotype. The rearrangement joins TRBV12-3 or TRBV12-4 to TRBJ2-7, with 9 bases identical to TRBD2. V lost 3 bases, J lost 1 base, and 7 bases stayed unmatched. There are 16 residues in the CDR3. The CDR3 DNA reads TGTGCCAGCAGTTTCTTGGGAGCGGGAGGTTCCTACGAGCAGTACTTC. Translation gives CASSFLGAGGSYEQYF.

This chain uses TRBV10-3 with TRBJ2-1; TRBD2 matches 7 bases. Germline-derived CDR1 and CDR2 are ENHRY and SYGVKD. This CDR3 region has 13 residues. V lost 10 bases and J lost 2; bases outside the gene matches: 5. The CDR3 coding sequence is TGTGCCACCTTCGGGACTACCTACAATGAGCAGTTCTTC. Protein: CATFGTTYNEQFF.

This clonotype has a count of ten or more. The chain combines TRBV20-1 with TRBJ2-3; 8 nucleotides agree with TRBD2. CDR1 and CDR2 from the germline V gene are DFQATT and SNEGSKA (reference sequence). With 0 bases clipped from V and 2 bases from J, the junction kept 7 bases outside the gene matches. The CDR3 spans 16 residues. CDR3 protein: CSARDLERESTDTQYF. DNA for the CDR3: TGCAGTGCTAGAGATCTTGAGCGGGAGTCCACAGATACGCAGTATTTT.

There are many counts of this clonotype. This sequence joins TRBV30 and TRBJ2-1; TRBD2 matches at 8 bases. CDR3 length equals 13 residues. The germline V gene has CDR1 GTSNPN and CDR2 SVGIG (reference sequence). The V gene end was trimmed by 2 bases and the J gene end by 8 bases; junction bases not matched to a gene: 5. The CDR3 DNA reads as TGTGCCTGGAGTCCGCACGGGGGGGATGAGCAGTTCTTC. Amino acids: CAWSPHGGDEQFF.

This clonotype was counted many times. The chain links TRBV6-5 to TRBJ2-7, with 10 bases lining up with TRBD1. J lost 4 bases, V lost 7 bases, and 7 bases had no gene match. This CDR3 is built from 14 residues. CDR1 is MNHEY and CDR2 is SVGAGI in the germline V gene. The CDR3 coding sequence is TGTGCCAGCACTCTTTTGGGACAGGGGTACGAGCAGTACTTC. It specifies CASTLLGQGYEQYF.

This clonotype has a count of ten or more. V usage is TRBV9 and J usage is TRBJ2-1; D uncertain. V lost 3 bases to trimming and J lost 7 bases, with 5 bases between them. The V gene's germline CDR1 is SGDLS and CDR2 YYNGEE. This CDR3 comprises 11 residues. CDR3 nucleotide sequence: TGTGCCAGCAGCGGAATTAATGAGCAGTTCTTC. As protein: CASSGINEQFF.

This clonotype was observed at least ten times. The chain employs TRBV4-3 and TRBJ2-7, with D hard to call. Germline CDR1 reads LGHNA; CDR2 reads YSLEER. This CDR3 is 15 amino acids long. Trimming cost V 0 bases and J 4 bases, with 13 bases left between them. In DNA form, the CDR3 reads TGCGCCAGCAGCCAAGATGCGGCAGCCTTGTACGAGCAGTACTTC. Translated, it gives CASSQDAAALYEQYF.